A single sample is the source of the 21 T cell receptor beta chains below, sequenced in a study of blood T cell repertoires in COVID-19. Produced via immunoSEQ multiplex PCR; TCRdb's table is partial and in-frame only. This table has some 380,000 clones, roughly 89% appearing once. Sequences were obtained from peripheral blood. These receptors all stem from a young man with active or convalescent COVID-19.

Only one count was recorded for this clone. The chain recombines TRBV6-5 with TRBJ2-2; 10 bases align to TRBD2. CDR3 length: 15 amino acids. CDR1 is MNHEY and CDR2 is SVGAGI in the germline V gene. V lost 5 bases and J lost 0; bases outside the gene matches: 0. The CDR3 here is CASSLAGANTGELFF. The CDR3 DNA sequence: TGTGCCAGCAGTCTAGCGGGAGCGAACACCGGGGAGCTGTTTTTT.

The chain couples TRBV28 to TRBJ1-3; D unclear. The V end was cut by 6 bases, the J end by 0 bases, with 6 bases between. The CDR3 runs to 13 residues. CDR1 and CDR2 (germline): MDHEN, SYDVKM. CDR3 sequence: CASSTASGNTIYF. Written as DNA, the CDR3 is TGTGCCAGCAGCACAGCCTCTGGAAACACCATATATTTT.

The chain employs TRBV10-3 and TRBJ1-3; tentative D call: TRBD1 (5 bases). Trimming took 6 bases from V and 3 from J, leaving 12 bases between them. The CDR3 totals 14 residues. Germline CDR1 reads ENHRY; CDR2 reads SYGVKD. In nucleotides, the CDR3 is TGTGCCATCAGCAGGCCCGGGGGTGGAAACACCATATATTTT. It encodes CAISRPGGGNTIYF.

The J gene is TRBJ2-1, the V gene TRBV5-1; D is uncertain. The CDR3 is 15 amino acids. V shed 2 bases and J shed 0 bases, with 9 bases lying between them. Germline assignment: CDR1 SGHRS and CDR2 YFSETQ. The CDR3 sequence: CASSFTESSYNEQFF. CDR3 DNA sequence: TGCGCCAGCAGCTTCACTGAGAGCTCCTACAATGAGCAGTTCTTC.

This rearrangement joins TRBV5-1 to TRBJ1-5; 11 bases match TRBD1. The V segment lost 3 bases and the J segment 7 bases; nucleotides outside the gene matches: 6. The CDR3 loop spans 15 amino acids. CDR1 and CDR2 from the germline V gene are SGHRS and YFSETQ. The CDR3 sequence is CASSSSGTGGQPQHF. The CDR3 DNA sequence: TGCGCCAGCAGCTCGTCCGGGACAGGGGGGCAGCCCCAGCATTTT.

The genes are TRBV4-3 and TRBJ1-2, with D possibly matching TRBD1 (6 bases). Germline V gene lookup returns CDR1 LGHNA and CDR2 YSLEER. The ends were cut back, 1 base at V and 4 bases at J, with 16 bases in the middle. The CDR3 totals 16 residues. CDR3 protein: CASSQVTGSDSYGYTF. For the CDR3, the DNA is TGCGCCAGCAGCCAAGTAACAGGGTCGGACAGCTATGGCTACACCTTC.

V gene TRBV9 combines with J gene TRBJ1-5; D ambiguous. This CDR3 comprises 13 residues. Trimming took off 0 bases at V and 4 bases at J, with 5 bases between the two ends. Germline V gene lookup returns CDR1 SGDLS and CDR2 YYNGEE. The DNA of the CDR3 is TGTGCCAGCAGCGTAGATCCTAATCAGCCCCAGCATTTT. This encodes CASSVDPNQPQHF.

In this sample, this clone turned up once. The chain is built from TRBV14 and TRBJ2-5; possible D gene TRBD1, 6 bases. Trimming took off 1 base at V and 2 bases at J, with 11 bases between the two ends. Germline V CDR1 and CDR2: SGHDN, FVKESK. This CDR3 is built from 15 residues. In DNA, the CDR3 is TGTGCCAGCAGCCAAGCCAGGGACATACAAGAGACCCAGTACTTC. This sequence encodes CASSQARDIQETQYF.

The chain is built from TRBV2 and TRBJ2-7; possible D gene TRBD2, 5 bases. Trimming shortened V by 4 bases and J by 0 bases, and 13 bases separated the two germline ends. CDR3 length equals 15 residues. Per germline, CDR1 SNHLY and CDR2 FYNNEI. CDR3 in amino acids: CASSVERISSYEQYF. CDR3 nucleotides: TGTGCCAGCAGTGTAGAGCGGATCAGCTCCTACGAGCAGTACTTC.

V usage is TRBV6-2 or TRBV6-3 and J usage is TRBJ2-3; TRBD2 is a possible D gene (6 bases). The V gene lost 2 bases and the J gene lost 2 bases, with 11 bases spanning the gap. The CDR3 loop spans 15 amino acids. CDR1 and CDR2 (germline): MNHEY, SVGEGT. The CDR3 reads CASSYTGVPTDTQYF. CDR3 DNA sequence: TGTGCCAGCAGTTACACGGGAGTCCCCACAGATACGCAGTATTTT.

This clone appeared a few times. This chain joins TRBV11-2 and TRBJ1-2, with a tentative D call TRBD1 (5 bases). Germline loops: CDR1 SGHAT, CDR2 FQNNGV. CDR3 length: 16 amino acids. V was trimmed by 3 bases and J by 4 bases, leaving 18 bases between them. The CDR3 here is CASSFTNTAQGYGYTF. The CDR3 nucleotides are TGTGCCAGCAGCTTCACAAACACCGCCCAGGGCTATGGCTACACCTTC. The full variable domain, with the rest looked up from reference TRBV11-2 and TRBJ1-2, is EAGVAQSPRYKIIEKRQSVAFWCNPISGHATLYWYQQILGQGPKLLIQFQNNGVVDDSQLPKDRFSAERLKGVDSTLKIQPAKLEDSAVYLCASSFTNTAQGYGYTFGSGTRLTVV.

This clone occurred a few times. The chain joins TRBV6-5 to TRBJ1-6, with a weak D call TRBD1 (6 bases). Per germline, CDR1 MNHEY and CDR2 SVGAGI. Between the trimmed V and J ends, which lost 3 bases and 10 bases, there was a span of 10 bases. This CDR3 is 13 amino acids long. The CDR3 DNA follows: TGTGCCAGCAGTTATGGGGACAAATCACCCCTCCACTTT. Its protein product is CASSYGDKSPLHF.

The rearrangement links TRBV7-9 to TRBJ1-1; 12 bases fit TRBD1. Trimming cost V 0 bases and J 11 bases; bases outside gene matches: 13. The CDR3 has 17 amino acids. Germline assignment: CDR1 SEHNR and CDR2 FQNEAQ (reference sequence). CDR3 amino acids: CASSLAGHRDRGQRAFF. Written as DNA, the CDR3 is TGTGCCAGCAGCTTAGCAGGACACCGGGACAGGGGGCAGAGGGCTTTCTTT.

The chain links TRBV7-2 to TRBJ1-5; D call uncertain. Germline-derived CDR1 and CDR2 are SGHTA and FQGNSA. This CDR3 spans 15 amino acids. Trimming removed 1 base from V and 3 bases from J, with 10 bases in between. Written as DNA, the CDR3 is TGTGCCAGCAGCTTAGGCGGCCAGATCAATCAGCCCCAGCATTTT. Translated: CASSLGGQINQPQHF.

This chain joins TRBV4-3 and TRBJ2-7, with D perhaps TRBD2 (7 bases). The CDR3 runs to 15 residues. V dropped 1 base and J dropped 4 bases, with 14 bases sitting between them. The germline CDR1 and CDR2 sequences are LGHNA and YSLEER. The CDR3: CASSQVFGGRYEQYF. The CDR3 bases are TGCGCCAGCAGCCAAGTTTTCGGGGGGCGGTACGAGCAGTACTTC.

The V gene is TRBV5-1, the J gene TRBJ1-1; 7 nucleotides line up with TRBD1. CDR3 length equals 15 residues. V was clipped by 0 bases and J by 1 base; unmatched bases: 3. Germline V CDR1 and CDR2: SGHRS, YFSETQ. Written as DNA, the CDR3 is TGCGCCAGCAGCTTGGTAGGGGGCGGGAACACTGAAGCTTTCTTT. Residues: CASSLVGGGNTEAFF.

This chain links TRBV9 with TRBJ2-3; 7 bases are shared with TRBD2. This CDR3 is built from 15 residues. V lost 1 base to trimming and J lost 2 bases; unmatched junction nucleotides: 4. CDR1 is SGDLS, CDR2 YYNGEE, per germline. CDR3 region: CASSVTSVPTDTQYF. The CDR3 coding sequence is TGTGCCAGCAGCGTAACTAGCGTACCCACAGATACGCAGTATTTT.

The gene calls are TRBV25-1 and TRBJ2-1, with D perhaps TRBD2 (6 bases). The CDR3 length is 12 residues. The germline gives CDR1 MGHDK, CDR2 SYGVNS. Trimming took 2 bases from V and 7 from J, leaving 6 bases between them. The CDR3 nucleotides read TGTGCCAGCAGTGAAGGAGGGAATGAGCAGTTCTTC. Translating it yields CASSEGGNEQFF.

J is TRBJ1-5 and V is TRBV7-8; no reliable D call. There are 14 residues in the CDR3. V was clipped by 3 bases and J by 3 bases, with 9 bases between them. Germline loops: CDR1 SGHVS, CDR2 FQNEAQ. The CDR3 reads CASSLEKPNQPQHF. The CDR3 coding sequence is TGTGCCAGCAGCTTGGAGAAGCCCAATCAGCCCCAGCATTTT.

The rearrangement links TRBV10-2 to TRBJ2-7; TRBD2 agrees at 9 bases. V dropped 0 bases and J dropped 1; count of bases not matched to a gene: 7. Germline lookup yields CDR1 WSHSY and CDR2 SAAADI. CDR3 length: 17 amino acids. For the CDR3, the DNA is TGCGCCAGCAGTGAGTCGCCTAGCGGGACCGTTTCCTACGAGCAGTACTTC. Translation gives CASSESPSGTVSYEQYF.

Only one count was recorded for this clone. This chain connects TRBV5-1 to TRBJ2-5; TRBD2 agrees at 11 bases. The germline V gene encodes CDR1 SGHRS and CDR2 YFSETQ. The V gene end was trimmed by 4 bases and the J gene end by 8 bases; junction bases not matched to a gene: 7. The CDR3 is 14 residues long. The CDR3 DNA reads as TGCGCCAGCAGCGCCCAGGGGACTAGCGGAACCCAGTACTTC. It translates to CASSAQGTSGTQYF.